The TCR beta chain under discussion was sequenced for a study of blood T cell repertoires in COVID-19. This CDR3 contains 12 residues. Unmatched junction bases numbered 7, after V lost 5 bases and J lost 11 bases. In germline, CDR1 is SEHNR, CDR2 FQNEAQ (reference sequence). Produced via immunoSEQ multiplex PCR; TCRdb's table is partial and in-frame only. Of fewer than 350,000 clones in the sample, approximately 83% were seen once. This clone showed up just a few times. The chain couples TRBV7-9 to TRBJ1-1; 8 nucleotides line up with TRBD1. This clonotype originated in a man aged 30 to 39 who had recovered from COVID-19. The sequenced sample consisted of PBMCs or T cells enriched from blood (not recorded which). The CDR3 sequence: CASSQTGVRAFF. The DNA of the CDR3 is TGTGCCAGCAGCCAGACAGGGGTTCGGGCTTTCTTT.